The source of this T cell receptor (beta chain) is a study of T cells in Graves' hyperthyroidism and ophthalmopathy. Study context: Peripheral blood specimens were obtained at initial diagnosis, prior to any treatment. General study points: Ophthalmopathy was told apart from stable hyperthyroidism by a 13 V-J model.

The CDR3 is 16 amino acids. Trimming cost V 8 bases and J 3 bases; bases outside gene matches: 9. Germline V lookup: CDR1 WNHNN, CDR2 SYGVQD (reference sequence). Participants, patients aged 18 to 65, had newly diagnosed hyperthyroidism with a duration under 2 months. This blood was taken when hyperthyroidism was first diagnosed, before any ophthalmopathy symptoms existed. Researchers amplified the TCR beta CDR3 regions from RNA transcripts. HTBI primers were employed in a first-round RT-PCR of the TCR CDR3. TCRdb recomputed calls from the multiplex PCR reads with MiXCR, one row per CDR3 protein. The data show 380,000 or so distinct CDR3 sequences, roughly 14% seen once. This clonotype appeared a few times. The antigen is unknown.

Sequencing was done on a sample of blood. The TCR originated in a man aged 25 to 45 with Graves' hyperthyroidism that later progressed to Graves' ophthalmopathy. The chain has TRBV10-1 and TRBJ2-3; 12 bases line up with TRBD2. The CDR3 loop reads CASSPLGLAGTDTQYF. The CDR3 DNA reads as TGCGCCAGCTCCCCCCTCGGACTAGCGGGGACAGATACGCAGTATTTT.